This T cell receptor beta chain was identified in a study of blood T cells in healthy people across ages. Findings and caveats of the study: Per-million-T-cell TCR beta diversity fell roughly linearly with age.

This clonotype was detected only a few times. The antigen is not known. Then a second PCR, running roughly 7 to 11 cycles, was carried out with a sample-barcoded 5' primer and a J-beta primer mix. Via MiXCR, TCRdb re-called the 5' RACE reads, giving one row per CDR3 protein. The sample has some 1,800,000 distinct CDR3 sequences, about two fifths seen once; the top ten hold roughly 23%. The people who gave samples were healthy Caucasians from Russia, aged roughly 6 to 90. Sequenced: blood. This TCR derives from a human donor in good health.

CDR3 region: CASSLEWGREQYF. The DNA for the CDR3 is TGTGCCAGCAGCTTAGAATGGGGTCGCGAGCAGTACTTC. The rearrangement links TRBV7-2 to TRBJ2-7, with no clear D. Per the germline V gene, CDR1 is SGHTA and CDR2 is FQGNSA. Deletions cut 1 base from V and 6 bases from J, with 10 bases between. The CDR3 consists of 13 residues.